The sequence of this TCR beta chain was determined in a study of metastatic and nonmetastatic thyroid tumors. As for the study in general: Repertoires of blood and of tissue (tumor or nodule) from malignant and benign thyroid patients were compared.

V lost 4 bases, J lost 3 bases, and 14 bases lay in between. Germline V gene data show CDR1 as SGHRS and CDR2 as YFSETQ. This CDR3 is 14 amino acids long. General study points: Patients with malignant thyroid tumors reportedly had significantly higher TCR beta diversity than those with benign nodules, in blood and tumor.

At least ten counts were recorded for this clone. The antigen remains undetermined. Ahead of thyroid surgery, no patient had received treatment of any kind. In the original processing: A classifier of distant metastasis in papillary thyroid cancer was built from CDR3 differences (across clinicopathological groups). TCRdb re-called clones from the PCR reads using MiXCR. V and J calls and clone size were set by TCRdb, not the authors. The repertoire holds about 48,000 clones, with 22% as singletons. The clonotype comes from a male donor with papillary thyroid cancer or a benign thyroid nodule (not recorded which). Some clones in this sample may be carry-over from other donors' samples. This chain uses TRBV5-1 with TRBJ2-7; a weak D match, TRBD1 (6 bases). The sequenced material came from blood. The DNA for the CDR3 is TGCGCCAGCAGCCCACGGACAGCAAACTACGAGCAGTACTTC. Its translation is CASSPRTANYEQYF.